This TCR beta chain was recovered during a study of T cells expressing NK-cell markers (dated by TCRdb to 2018 to 2021). Concerning the study at large: TCR beta-chain repertoires were profiled in sorted CD3+CD56+NKG2C+, CD3+CD56+NKG2C- and CD3+CD56-NKG2C+ T-cell subsets from seven or eight donors. Among the eight sequenced donors, seven were HCMV-seropositive and one was HCMV-seronegative. All eight donors whose samples were sequenced were randomly selected healthy volunteers, three of them men and five women. Sequencing of the libraries produced 2 x 150 bp reads on Illumina HiSeq 2000/2500, MiSeq or NextSeq.

Reads for this sample came from an Illumina HiSeq 2000. 5'RACE template switching, by which a universal primer site and unique molecular identifiers were added, was used to make TCR beta cDNA libraries. cDNA synthesis was primed from the TCR beta constant segment, followed by two successive PCR amplification steps. The authors' pipeline ran thus. MIGEC was used to demultiplex reads and group the reads by UMI, and MiTCR was used to assemble and quantify clonotypes. To exclude erroneous sequences, any TCR cDNA sequence not supported by at least two reads was discarded. The tcR package was used for downstream repertoire analysis, and clonotypes were matched between fractions using CDR3 nucleotide sequence together with V segment. VDJmatch was used to annotate antigen specificity against VDJdb, with one amino acid substitution in CDR3 permitted. TCRdb reprocessed the raw reads; every CDR3 protein sequence is a single record, and DNA is not supplied. The V and J calls here are based on TCRdb, not the publication. This sample's table contains 400,000 to 500,000 distinct CDR3 sequences. Jointly, the top ten make up approximately 7% of the sample.

A commercial ELISA kit detecting HCMV-specific IgG in serum was used to determine HCMV serostatus. Ficoll density gradient centrifugation was used to isolate peripheral blood mononuclear cells from blood. The CDR3 numbers 15 residues from cysteine through phenylalanine. The entry carries no DNA sequence. CDR1 and CDR2, per the germline V gene, are KGHDR and SFDVKD. A note on this clonotype: Its antigen specificity is not known.

Here is what the overall study found, with its caveats: In six donors, the dominant CD3+CD56+NKG2C+ clonotypes ranked among the top 10 CD8+ clonotypes, making up 1.0-7.0% of CD8+ T cells. Those dominant clonotypes were again the most abundant among CD3+CD56-NKG2C+ cells in a handful of donors, at roughly 28.3-60.1%. It remained unclear whether the expanded NKG2C-expressing T cell clones were specific for HCMV antigens.

The specimen sequenced was blood T cells: a sorted CD56 or NKG2C T cell subset, CD4+ or CD8+ T cells, or bulk PBMC T cells (not recorded which). The sequence joins TRBV24-1 to TRBJ1-4; TCRdb proposes TRBD1, but this gene call is untestable without DNA. This receptor was taken from a woman aged 18 to 75 in good health. CDR3 protein: CATSDPRDTVRKLFF.